This entry concerns a single TCR beta chain. Its antigen is unidentified. Use of 60 Vbeta and 13 Jbeta primers characterized the PCR. Some clones are missing from TCRdb's copy, which holds only in-frame ones; the method was immunoSEQ multiplex PCR. The sample carries about 180,000 clones, about 80% recorded once. This record belongs to a study of cytomegalovirus exposure and HLA in healthy donors. Study in general: Researchers found that approximately 77% of around 400 genotyped donors fell within the Caucasian-associated ancestry cluster. Overall study findings and caveats: According to a later analysis, most TCR beta chains associated with CMV appeared HLA-restricted. Indistinguishability led to the exclusion of some V segments, TRBV6-2 and TRBV6-3 included. The authors reported that TCR beta sequences could predict HLA-A and HLA-B alleles. These predictions were accurate for most subjects in the first cohort.

The ends were cut back, 9 bases at V and 7 bases at J, with 15 bases in the middle. CDR3 length: 13 residues. Germline V gene sequence: CDR1 LNHDA, CDR2 SQIVND (reference sequence). The chain joins TRBV19 to TRBJ1-4; tentative D call: TRBD1 (5 bases). The specimen sequenced was PBMCs. The sequence was obtained from a woman aged 25 to 45 in good health and CMV-seronegative. The CDR3 is CASQNGATEKLFF. Written as DNA, the CDR3 is TGTGCCAGCCAGAATGGGGCCACTGAAAAACTGTTTTTT.